The rows below give T cell receptor beta chains drawn from one sample of a study of OX40 agonist ivuxolimab in advanced cancers. Measured with immunoSEQ multiplex PCR; TCRdb has only the in-frame clones, and not every one. Found here are around 95,000 clones, just under 95% of them singletons; the top ten hold about 0.3%. Sequenced here: CD4+ or CD8+ T cells sorted from blood, sampled in a trial of the OX40 agonist ivuxolimab. All receptors come from an adult with an advanced solid tumor such as melanoma, head and neck, liver or kidney cancer. Both conserved end residues are part of each CDR3. D genes are given only for firm matches. A clone size is listed for some rows: how often the clone was seen (once, few, many), or a class if it is expanded.

V	size	D	J	CDR3	DNA
TRBV5-1	-	-	TRBJ1-1	CASSLDAIEAFF	TGCGCCAGCAGCTTGGACGCAATTGAAGCTTTCTTT
TRBV6-5	-	-	TRBJ2-1	CASSYQAFQFF	TGTGCCAGCAGTTATCAAGCGTTTCAGTTCTTC
TRBV11-3	-	-	TRBJ1-4	CASSRGQGFNEKLFF	TGTGCCAGCAGCCGGGGTCAGGGCTTTAATGAAAAACTGTTTTTT
TRBV4-2	-	-	TRBJ2-1	CASSSSGGRGNEQFF	TGTGCCAGCAGCTCCTCCGGAGGACGAGGGAATGAGCAGTTCTTC
TRBV4-2	-	-	TRBJ1-5	CASSQAQGSQPQHF	TGTGCCAGCAGCCAAGCCCAGGGGTCGCAGCCCCAGCATTTT
TRBV5-1	-	-	TRBJ1-3	CASSPSGGPKSSGNTIYF	TGCGCCAGCAGCCCATCTGGGGGACCAAAAAGCTCTGGAAACACCATATATTTT
TRBV28	-	-	TRBJ1-5	CASQHRTSPQPQHF	TGTGCCAGCCAACACCGGACAAGCCCCCAGCCCCAGCATTTT
TRBV5-1	-	-	TRBJ1-2	CASSLEVWAGDGYTF	TGCGCCAGCAGCTTGGAAGTCTGGGCAGGGGACGGCTACACCTTC
TRBV28	-	-	TRBJ1-5	CASIPRGVGRRSNQPQHF	TGTGCCAGCATCCCCCGGGGGGTCGGAAGGAGGAGCAATCAGCCCCAGCATTTT
TRBV10-3	once	TRBD2	TRBJ2-1	CAISGGLGFRNEQFF	TGTGCCATCAGTGGGGGACTAGGATTTAGAAATGAGCAGTTCTTC
TRBV12-5	-	-	TRBJ1-3	CASGFAVSSGNTIYF	TGTGCTAGTGGTTTTGCAGTAAGCTCTGGAAACACCATATATTTT
TRBV7-3	-	-	TRBJ2-7	CASSLTGVYEQYF	TGTGCCAGCAGCTTAACGGGGGTCTACGAGCAGTACTTC
TRBV7-2	-	-	TRBJ2-3	CASSLVVRGTDTQYF	TGTGCCAGCAGCTTAGTAGTTAGGGGGACAGATACGCAGTATTTT
TRBV4-1	-	-	TRBJ2-5	CASSQPQETQYF	TGCGCCAGCAGCCAGCCGCAAGAGACCCAGTACTTC
TRBV4-2	-	-	TRBJ1-2	CASSQDARVGYTF	TGTGCCAGCAGCCAAGATGCCAGGGTCGGCTACACCTTC
TRBV7-2	-	-	TRBJ1-6	CASNLQGSRAPLHF	TGTGCCAGCAACCTCCAGGGGTCACGTGCACCCCTCCACTTT
TRBV30	-	-	TRBJ1-6	CAWSKGGDSYNSPLHF	TGTGCCTGGAGTAAGGGCGGAGACTCCTATAATTCACCCCTCCACTTT
TRBV4-3	-	TRBD1	TRBJ1-3	CASSEFQPGGRNTIYF	TGCGCCAGCAGCGAGTTTCAGCCAGGGGGACGAAACACCATATATTTT
TRBV18	-	-	TRBJ1-3	CASSPGYRSGNTIYF	TGTGCCAGCTCTCCAGGGTACCGCTCTGGAAACACCATATATTTT
TRBV6-5	-	TRBD1	TRBJ1-2	CVSSYFDRADGYTF	TGTGTCAGCAGTTACTTTGACAGGGCGGACGGCTACACCTTC
TRBV30	-	-	TRBJ1-5	CAWSRGVDQPQHF	TGTGCCTGGAGTAGAGGGGTCGATCAGCCCCAGCATTTT
TRBV6-5	-	-	TRBJ1-2	CASSWGGYYGYTF	TGTGCCAGCAGTTGGGGGGGATACTATGGCTACACCTTC
TRBV10-3	-	-	TRBJ1-5	CAISGPGDGQPQHF	TGTGCCATCAGTGGACCAGGGGATGGTCAGCCCCAGCATTTT
TRBV18	-	-	TRBJ2-3	CASQTGNTDTQYF	TGTGCCAGCCAGACGGGAAACACAGATACGCAGTATTTT
TRBV4-3	-	-	TRBJ2-4	CASSQGRGEAKNIQYF	TGCGCCAGCAGCCAAGGGAGAGGGGAGGCCAAAAACATTCAGTACTTC